The present entry profiles one T cell receptor (beta chain) with its context. Everyone who took part was roughly 18 to 89 years old, and they came from roughly 25 US areas. Participants were placed into cohorts based on the clinical history they reported. The CDR3 length is 18 residues. V was pared by 3 bases and J by 0 bases, with 19 bases between. CDR1 and CDR2 (germline): SGHNT, YYREEE (reference sequence). Per the original data handling: Amplification of reference gene primers provided the estimated nucleated cell counts. Generated by immunoSEQ multiplex PCR, the TCRdb table keeps only in-frame clones and is missing some. V and J calls and clone size are those listed in that table; D and trimming were worked out from the DNA. The table lists about 160,000 clones, around 83% of them singletons. This sample was included in a study of blood T cell repertoires in COVID-19. For the study at large: Acute and convalescent COVID-19 samples came from the United States, Italy and Spain.

The sequenced sample was PBMCs or T cells enriched from blood (not recorded which). This rearrangement joins TRBV5-4 to TRBJ2-4; D might be TRBD2 (6 bases). The source is a woman aged 50 to 60 in a cohort exposed to, infected with or recovered from COVID-19 (not recorded which). The CDR3 DNA reads as TGTGCCAGCAGCTCCTCCCCGGGACTCAGTTTAGCCAAAAACATTCAGTACTTC. It yields the protein CASSSSPGLSLAKNIQYF.